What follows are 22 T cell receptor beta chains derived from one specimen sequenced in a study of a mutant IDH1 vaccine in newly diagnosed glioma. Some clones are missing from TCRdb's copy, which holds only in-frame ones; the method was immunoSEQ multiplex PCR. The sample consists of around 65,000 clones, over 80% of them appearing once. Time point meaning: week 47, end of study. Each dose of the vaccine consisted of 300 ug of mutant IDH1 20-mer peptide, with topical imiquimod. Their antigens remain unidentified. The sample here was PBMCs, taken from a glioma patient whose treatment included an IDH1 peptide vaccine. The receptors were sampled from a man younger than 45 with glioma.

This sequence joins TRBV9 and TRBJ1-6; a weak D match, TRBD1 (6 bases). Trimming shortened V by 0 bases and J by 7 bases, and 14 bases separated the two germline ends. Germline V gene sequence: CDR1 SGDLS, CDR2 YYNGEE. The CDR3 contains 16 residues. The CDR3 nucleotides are TGTGCCAGCAGCGTAGGCCCAGGGCAGGGGAATTCACCCCTCCACTTT. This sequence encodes CASSVGPGQGNSPLHF.

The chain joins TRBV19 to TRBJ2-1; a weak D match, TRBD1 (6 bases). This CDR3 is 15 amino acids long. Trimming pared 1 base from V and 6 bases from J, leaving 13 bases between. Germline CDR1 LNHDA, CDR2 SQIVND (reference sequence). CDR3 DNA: TGTGCCAGTAGTATAGGGGACAATGCGCTCAATGAGCAGTTCTTC. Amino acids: CASSIGDNALNEQFF.

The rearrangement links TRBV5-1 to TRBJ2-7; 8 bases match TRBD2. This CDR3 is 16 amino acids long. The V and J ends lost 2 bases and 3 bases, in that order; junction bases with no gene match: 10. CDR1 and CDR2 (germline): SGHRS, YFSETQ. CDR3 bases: TGCGCCAGCAGCTTCCCAGCGGGGGCGATAATCTACGAGCAGTACTTC. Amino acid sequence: CASSFPAGAIIYEQYF.

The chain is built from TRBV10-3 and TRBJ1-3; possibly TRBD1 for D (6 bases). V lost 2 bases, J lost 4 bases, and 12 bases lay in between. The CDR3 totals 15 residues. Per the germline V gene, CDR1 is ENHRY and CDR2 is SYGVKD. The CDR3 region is CAISEEVTGGNTIYF. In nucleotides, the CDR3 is TGTGCCATCAGTGAGGAGGTGACAGGCGGAAACACCATATATTTT.

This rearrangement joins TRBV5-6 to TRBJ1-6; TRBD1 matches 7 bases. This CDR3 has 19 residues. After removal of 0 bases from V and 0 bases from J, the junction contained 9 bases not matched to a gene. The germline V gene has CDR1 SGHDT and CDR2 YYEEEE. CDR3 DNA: TGTGCCAGCAGCTTGGCAAAACAGGGGCTGAGCTCCTATAATTCACCCCTCCACTTT. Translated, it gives CASSLAKQGLSSYNSPLHF.

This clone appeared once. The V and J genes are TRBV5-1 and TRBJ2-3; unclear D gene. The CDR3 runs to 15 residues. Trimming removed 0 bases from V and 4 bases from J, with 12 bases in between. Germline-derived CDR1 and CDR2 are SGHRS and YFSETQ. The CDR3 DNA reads TGCGCCAGCAGCTTGGGGGCCGCCGGCGCAGATACGCAGTATTTT. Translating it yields CASSLGAAGADTQYF.

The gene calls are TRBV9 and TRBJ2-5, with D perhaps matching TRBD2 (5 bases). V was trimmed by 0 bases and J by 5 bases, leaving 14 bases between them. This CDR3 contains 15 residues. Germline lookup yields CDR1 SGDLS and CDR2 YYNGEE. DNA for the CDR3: TGTGCCAGCAGCGTAGCGGTCAAGAGAGGGGAGACCCAGTACTTC. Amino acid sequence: CASSVAVKRGETQYF.

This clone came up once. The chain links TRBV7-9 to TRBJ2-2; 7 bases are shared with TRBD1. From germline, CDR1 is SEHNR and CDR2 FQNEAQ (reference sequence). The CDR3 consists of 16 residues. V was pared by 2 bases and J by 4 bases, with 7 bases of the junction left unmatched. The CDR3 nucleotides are TGTGCCAGCAGCTTAATAAAGGGGGCCGGCACCGGGGAGCTGTTTTTT. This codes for CASSLIKGAGTGELFF.

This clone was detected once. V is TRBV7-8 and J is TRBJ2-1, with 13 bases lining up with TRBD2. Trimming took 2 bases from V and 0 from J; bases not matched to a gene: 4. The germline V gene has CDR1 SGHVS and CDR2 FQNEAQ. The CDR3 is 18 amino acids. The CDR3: CASSLKLAGGSSYNEQFF. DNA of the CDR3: TGTGCCAGCAGCTTAAAACTAGCGGGGGGGAGCTCCTACAATGAGCAGTTCTTC.

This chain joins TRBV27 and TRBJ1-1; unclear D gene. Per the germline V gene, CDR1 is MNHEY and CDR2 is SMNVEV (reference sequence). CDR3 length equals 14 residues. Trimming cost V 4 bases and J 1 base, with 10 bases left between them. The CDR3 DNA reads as TGTGCCAGCAGTTCGCCCTTCACGAACACTGAAGCTTTCTTT. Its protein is CASSSPFTNTEAFF.

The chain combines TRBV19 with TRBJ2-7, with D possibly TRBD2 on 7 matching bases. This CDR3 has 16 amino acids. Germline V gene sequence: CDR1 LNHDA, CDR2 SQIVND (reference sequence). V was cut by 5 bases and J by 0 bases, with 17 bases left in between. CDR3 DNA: TGTGCCAGTAGTGATCCGGGGGGCCGAAGCTCCTACGAGCAGTACTTC. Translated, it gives CASSDPGGRSSYEQYF.

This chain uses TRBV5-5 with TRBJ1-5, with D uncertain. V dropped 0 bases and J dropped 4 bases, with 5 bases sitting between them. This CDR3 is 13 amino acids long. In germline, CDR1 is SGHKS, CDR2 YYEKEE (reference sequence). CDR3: CASSLVRNQPQHF. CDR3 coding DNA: TGTGCCAGCAGCTTGGTCCGGAATCAGCCCCAGCATTTT.

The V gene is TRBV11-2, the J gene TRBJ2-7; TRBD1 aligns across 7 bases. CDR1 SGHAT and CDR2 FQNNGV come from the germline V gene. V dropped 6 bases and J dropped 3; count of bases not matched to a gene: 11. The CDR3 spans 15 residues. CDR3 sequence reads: CASSLTGQSSYEQYF. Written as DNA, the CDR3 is TGTGCCAGCAGTCTGACGGGACAGTCAAGCTACGAGCAGTACTTC.

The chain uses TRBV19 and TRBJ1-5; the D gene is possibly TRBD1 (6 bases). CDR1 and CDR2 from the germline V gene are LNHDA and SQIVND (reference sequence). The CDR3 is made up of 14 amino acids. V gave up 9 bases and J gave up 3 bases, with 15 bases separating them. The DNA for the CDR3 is TGTGCCAGCCGGGGGGCGTCCTACAATCAGCCCCAGCATTTT. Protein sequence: CASRGASYNQPQHF.

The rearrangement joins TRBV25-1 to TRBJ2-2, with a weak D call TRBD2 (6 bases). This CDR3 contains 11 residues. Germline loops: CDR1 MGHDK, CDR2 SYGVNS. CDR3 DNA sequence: TGTGCGGGGGGGAACACCGGGGAGCTGTTTTTT. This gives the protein CAGGNTGELFF.

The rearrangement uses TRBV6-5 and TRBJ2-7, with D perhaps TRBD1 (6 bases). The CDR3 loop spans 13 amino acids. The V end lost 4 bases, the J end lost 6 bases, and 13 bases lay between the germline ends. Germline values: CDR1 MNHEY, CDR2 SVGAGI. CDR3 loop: CASSLQGTGEQYF. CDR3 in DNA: TGTGCCAGCAGTTTACAGGGAACGGGCGAGCAGTACTTC.

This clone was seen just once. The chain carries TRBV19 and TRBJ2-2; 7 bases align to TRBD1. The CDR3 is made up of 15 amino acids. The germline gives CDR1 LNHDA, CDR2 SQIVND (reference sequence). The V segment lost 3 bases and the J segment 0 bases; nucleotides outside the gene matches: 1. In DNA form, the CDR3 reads TGTGCCAGTAGTATTACAGGGGCGAACACCGGGGAGCTGTTTTTT. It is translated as CASSITGANTGELFF.

The CDR3 region is CASSESRGEQYF. CDR3 nucleotide sequence: TGTGCCAGCAGTGAATCGCGGGGGGAGCAGTACTTC. This chain joins TRBV2 and TRBJ2-7; TRBD2 agrees at 7 bases. Trimming removed 2 bases from V and 7 bases from J; junction bases left unmatched: 2. Germline V CDR1 and CDR2: SNHLY, FYNNEI. This CDR3 spans 12 amino acids.

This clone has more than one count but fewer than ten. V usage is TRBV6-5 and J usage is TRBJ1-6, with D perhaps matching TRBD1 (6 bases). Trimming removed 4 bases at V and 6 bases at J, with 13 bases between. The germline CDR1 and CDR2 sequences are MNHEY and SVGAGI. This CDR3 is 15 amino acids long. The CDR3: CASSSTGSSNSPLHF. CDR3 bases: TGTGCCAGCAGTTCAACAGGGTCTAGTAATTCACCCCTCCACTTT.

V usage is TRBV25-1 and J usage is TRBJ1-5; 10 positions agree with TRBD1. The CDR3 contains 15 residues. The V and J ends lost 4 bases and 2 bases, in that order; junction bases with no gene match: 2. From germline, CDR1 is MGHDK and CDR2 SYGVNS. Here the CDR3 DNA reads TGTGCCAGCAGTGGCGGGACAGGGGGCAATCAGCCCCAGCATTTT. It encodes CASSGGTGGNQPQHF.

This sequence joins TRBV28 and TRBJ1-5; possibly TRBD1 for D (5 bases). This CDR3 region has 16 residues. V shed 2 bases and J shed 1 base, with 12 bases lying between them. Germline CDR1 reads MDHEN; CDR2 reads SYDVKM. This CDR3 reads CASSLPRGLSNQPQHF. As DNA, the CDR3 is TGTGCCAGCAGTTTACCTCGGGGCCTGAGCAATCAGCCCCAGCATTTT. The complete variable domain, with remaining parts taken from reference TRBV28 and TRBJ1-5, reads DVKVTQSSRYLVKRTGEKVFLECVQDMDHENMFWYRQDPGLGLRLIYFSYDVKMKEKGDIPEGYSVSREKKERFSLILESASTNQTSMYLCASSLPRGLSNQPQHFGDGTRLSIL.

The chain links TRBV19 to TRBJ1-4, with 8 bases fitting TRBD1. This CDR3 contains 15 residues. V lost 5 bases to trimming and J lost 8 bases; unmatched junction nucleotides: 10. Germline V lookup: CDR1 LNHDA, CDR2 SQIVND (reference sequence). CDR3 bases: TGTGCCAGTAGTTCCATCCCTGGACAGGGAGAAAAACTGTTTTTT. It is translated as CASSSIPGQGEKLFF.